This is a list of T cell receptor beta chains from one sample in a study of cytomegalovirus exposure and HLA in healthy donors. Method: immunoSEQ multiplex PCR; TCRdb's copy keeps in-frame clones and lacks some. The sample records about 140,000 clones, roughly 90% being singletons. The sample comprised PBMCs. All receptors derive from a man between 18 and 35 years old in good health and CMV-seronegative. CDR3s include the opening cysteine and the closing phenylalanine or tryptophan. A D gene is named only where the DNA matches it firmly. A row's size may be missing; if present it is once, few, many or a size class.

CDR3: CASSLGDRAPRAMNTEAFF; DNA: TGCGCCAGCAGCTTGGGGGACAGGGCCCCGAGAGCAATGAACACTGAAGCTTTCTTT; D: TRBD1; J: TRBJ1-1; size: .; V: TRBV5-1
CDR3: CASSTRDTLQETQYF; DNA: TGTGCCAGCAGCACCCGGGACACTCTTCAAGAGACCCAGTACTTC; D: .; J: TRBJ2-5; size: .; V: TRBV21-1
CDR3: CAWSVGTGGLGNTIYF; DNA: TGTGCCTGGAGTGTCGGGACAGGGGGCCTTGGAAACACCATATATTTT; D: TRBD1; J: TRBJ1-3; size: .; V: TRBV30
CDR3: CASSAGRVSPLHF; DNA: TGTGCCAGTTCTGCAGGGAGGGTTTCACCCCTCCACTTT; D: .; J: TRBJ1-6; size: few; V: TRBV19
CDR3: CASSLYRNNYGYTF; DNA: TGCGCCAGCAGCTTGTACAGGAATAACTATGGCTACACCTTC; D: .; J: TRBJ1-2; size: .; V: TRBV5-1
CDR3: CASSPLAGPWNTQYF; DNA: TGTGCCAGCAGCCCACTAGCGGGGCCTTGGAATACGCAGTATTTT; D: TRBD2; J: TRBJ2-3; size: .; V: TRBV14
CDR3: CASSRGQGGEAFF; DNA: TGTGCCAGCAGTAGGGGACAGGGAGGAGAAGCTTTCTTT; D: TRBD1; J: TRBJ1-1; size: .; V: TRBV28
CDR3: CATSVASYNSPLHF; DNA: TGTGCCACCTCGGTCGCGTCTTATAATTCACCCCTCCACTTT; D: .; J: TRBJ1-6; size: .; V: TRBV28
CDR3: CASSVGGSDTQYF; DNA: TGTGCCAGCAGCGTTGGGGGGTCAGATACGCAGTATTTT; D: .; J: TRBJ2-3; size: .; V: TRBV11-2
CDR3: CASSVSGEQFF; DNA: TGTGCCAGCAGCGTCTCAGGTGAGCAGTTCTTC; D: .; J: TRBJ2-1; size: .; V: TRBV9
CDR3: CASSPPGSVSSYEQYF; DNA: TGTGCCAGCAGCCCCCCGGGTAGCGTGAGCTCCTACGAGCAGTACTTC; D: .; J: TRBJ2-7; size: .; V: TRBV28
CDR3: CASSDRGTYNEQFF; DNA: TGTGCCAGCAGCGACAGGGGAACCTACAATGAGCAGTTCTTC; D: TRBD1; J: TRBJ2-1; size: .; V: TRBV9
CDR3: CASSYSTGVNTEAFF; DNA: TGTGCCAGCAGTTACTCCACGGGGGTGAACACTGAAGCTTTCTTT; D: .; J: TRBJ1-1; size: .; V: TRBV6-5
CDR3: CASSLESGADTQYF; DNA: TGTGCCAGCAGCTTAGAATCAGGGGCAGATACGCAGTATTTT; D: .; J: TRBJ2-3; size: .; V: TRBV11-2
CDR3: CASSLPRGPQHF; DNA: TGTGCCAGCAGTTTGCCTAGAGGGCCCCAGCATTTT; D: .; J: TRBJ1-5; size: .; V: TRBV28
CDR3: CASSVGTSEETQYF; DNA: TGTGCCAGCAGCGTAGGGACATCGGAAGAGACCCAGTACTTC; D: .; J: TRBJ2-5; size: .; V: TRBV9
CDR3: CASSKARESDTQYF; DNA: TGTGCCAGCAGCAAAGCGCGGGAGTCAGATACGCAGTATTTT; D: .; J: TRBJ2-3; size: many; V: TRBV21-1
CDR3: CASGSGRLPNEQFF; DNA: TGTGCCAGCGGGAGCGGGAGACTACCCAATGAGCAGTTCTTC; D: TRBD2; J: TRBJ2-1; size: .; V: TRBV2
CDR3: CASSPQQGDYGYTF; DNA: TGTGCCAGCAGCCCACAACAGGGTGACTATGGCTACACCTTC; D: .; J: TRBJ1-2; size: few; V: TRBV4-2
CDR3: CASSEVRGGWPDTQYF; DNA: TGTGCCAGCAGTGAAGTTAGGGGGGGATGGCCAGATACGCAGTATTTT; D: .; J: TRBJ2-3; size: .; V: TRBV2
CDR3: CAISEFSTSGRLDTQYF; DNA: TGTGCCATCAGTGAGTTTTCTACTAGCGGGAGGTTAGATACGCAGTATTTT; D: TRBD2; J: TRBJ2-3; size: .; V: TRBV10-3
CDR3: CASSLDQTSGNYNEQFF; DNA: TGTGCCAGCAGCTTAGATCAAACTAGCGGAAACTACAATGAGCAGTTCTTC; D: TRBD2; J: TRBJ2-1; size: .; V: TRBV11-3
CDR3: CASSSGLAGQETQYF; DNA: TGTGCCAGCAGTTCGGGACTAGCGGGCCAAGAGACCCAGTACTTC; D: TRBD2; J: TRBJ2-5; size: .; V: TRBV6-6
CDR3: CASSVEVAGGNTGELFF; DNA: TGTGCCAGCAGCGTTGAGGTAGCGGGGGGGAACACCGGGGAGCTGTTTTTT; D: TRBD2; J: TRBJ2-2; size: .; V: TRBV9
CDR3: CASSLHLATEAFF; DNA: TGTGCCAGCAGCTTACACCTGGCAACTGAAGCTTTCTTT; D: .; J: TRBJ1-1; size: .; V: TRBV11-2
CDR3: CASSLQRAGRDSSYEQYF; DNA: TGCGCCAGCAGCTTGCAGAGGGCAGGGAGGGATAGCTCCTACGAGCAGTACTTC; D: TRBD2; J: TRBJ2-7; size: .; V: TRBV5-1
CDR3: CASSLGVLDQPQHF; DNA: TGTGCCAGCAGCTTGGGCGTCTTGGATCAGCCCCAGCATTTT; D: .; J: TRBJ1-5; size: .; V: TRBV5-8
CDR3: CASRTSYRGVNYGYTF; DNA: TGTGCCAGCAGAACATCCTACAGGGGGGTTAACTATGGCTACACCTTC; D: TRBD1; J: TRBJ1-2; size: .; V: TRBV27
CDR3: CSVEGESKLNEQFF; DNA: TGCAGCGTTGAAGGGGAGAGCAAATTAAATGAGCAGTTCTTC; D: .; J: TRBJ2-1; size: .; V: TRBV29-1
CDR3: CASRMGQGYGYTF; DNA: TGTGCCAGCAGGATGGGACAGGGCTATGGCTACACCTTC; D: TRBD1; J: TRBJ1-2; size: once; V: TRBV7-2
CDR3: CASSPWGLFYEQYF; DNA: TGCGCCAGCAGCCCCTGGGGGCTCTTCTACGAGCAGTACTTC; D: .; J: TRBJ2-7; size: .; V: TRBV4-1
CDR3: CAWRSSSNEKLFF; DNA: TGTGCCTGGAGATCGTCTAGTAATGAAAAACTGTTTTTT; D: .; J: TRBJ1-4; size: .; V: TRBV30
CDR3: CASSASKGSGDTEAFF; DNA: TGTGCCAGCTCAGCCTCCAAGGGGTCTGGGGACACTGAAGCTTTCTTT; D: .; J: TRBJ1-1; size: .; V: TRBV18
CDR3: CASSTGYPYEQYF; DNA: TGTGCCAGCAGTACAGGGTATCCCTACGAGCAGTACTTC; D: .; J: TRBJ2-7; size: .; V: TRBV28
CDR3: CASSLRPPGTSFGNGGELFF; DNA: TGTGCCAGCAGTCTTCGACCCCCTGGGACTAGCTTCGGTAACGGCGGGGAGCTGTTTTTT; D: TRBD2; J: TRBJ2-2; size: .; V: TRBV27
CDR3: CASSLLTGAYNSPLHF; DNA: TGTGCCAGCAGTTTGTTGACAGGGGCCTATAATTCACCCCTCCACTTT; D: TRBD1; J: TRBJ1-6; size: .; V: TRBV27
CDR3: CSAYPDTTDTQYF; DNA: TGCAGCGCCTACCCGGACACCACAGATACGCAGTATTTT; D: .; J: TRBJ2-3; size: .; V: TRBV29-1
CDR3: CSVEDRSGATVNTEAFF; DNA: TGCAGCGTTGAAGATCGATCAGGGGCCACCGTGAACACTGAAGCTTTCTTT; D: .; J: TRBJ1-1; size: .; V: TRBV29-1
CDR3: CASSARDEQFF; DNA: TGTGCCAGCAGTGCGAGAGATGAGCAGTTCTTC; D: .; J: TRBJ2-1; size: once; V: TRBV27
CDR3: CASHGAGFGNTIYF; DNA: TGTGCCAGCCATGGGGCAGGCTTTGGAAACACCATATATTTT; D: .; J: TRBJ1-3; size: .; V: TRBV6-5
CDR3: CASSQELGQVPYEQYF; DNA: TGTGCCAGCAGCCAAGAGTTGGGGCAGGTTCCCTACGAGCAGTACTTC; D: .; J: TRBJ2-7; size: few; V: TRBV4-2
CDR3: CASTPSGATGELFF; DNA: TGTGCCAGCACCCCATCGGGTGCCACCGGGGAGCTGTTTTTT; D: .; J: TRBJ2-2; size: .; V: TRBV9
CDR3: CASSTKRGNIANQPQHF; DNA: TGTGCCAGCAGTACAAAAAGGGGGAACATAGCAAATCAGCCCCAGCATTTT; D: .; J: TRBJ1-5; size: .; V: TRBV5-8
CDR3: CASSQDEGTGGYGYTF; DNA: TGTGCCAGCAGCCAAGATGAGGGAACAGGGGGGTATGGCTACACCTTC; D: TRBD1; J: TRBJ1-2; size: .; V: TRBV4-2
CDR3: CASSLFHPDTEAFF; DNA: TGTGCCAGCAGCTTATTTCATCCGGACACTGAAGCTTTCTTT; D: .; J: TRBJ1-1; size: .; V: TRBV5-6
CDR3: CASRDRMGTGVVYGYTF; DNA: TGTGCCAGCAGAGACCGAATGGGGACAGGGGTCGTCTATGGCTACACCTTC; D: TRBD1; J: TRBJ1-2; size: .; V: TRBV7-2
CDR3: CASSSNPGQRGEKLFF; DNA: TGTGCCAGCAGCTCCAACCCGGGACAGCGAGGGGAAAAACTGTTTTTT; D: TRBD1; J: TRBJ1-4; size: .; V: TRBV11-2
CDR3: CASSLAGGWNEQFF; DNA: TGTGCCAGCAGCTTAGCGGGAGGGTGGAATGAGCAGTTCTTC; D: TRBD2; J: TRBJ2-1; size: .; V: TRBV13
CDR3: CASSPLGEPGNTIYF; DNA: TGTGCCAGCTCACCGCTAGGGGAACCCGGAAACACCATATATTTT; D: .; J: TRBJ1-3; size: .; V: TRBV18
CDR3: CASSDLHRGKEKLFF; DNA: TGTGCCAGCAGCGATCTCCACAGGGGGAAAGAAAAACTGTTTTTT; D: TRBD1; J: TRBJ1-4; size: .; V: TRBV7-9
CDR3: CASSGGRYGYTF; DNA: TGTGCCAGCAGTGGGGGCAGATATGGCTACACCTTC; D: .; J: TRBJ1-2; size: .; V: TRBV2
CDR3: CASKYPGTSGGPTSTDTQYF; DNA: TGTGCCAGCAAGTACCCCGGGACTAGCGGGGGGCCGACTAGCACAGATACGCAGTATTTT; D: TRBD2; J: TRBJ2-3; size: .; V: TRBV2
CDR3: CASSRTGEGEQFF; DNA: TGTGCCAGCAGTCGGACAGGGGAAGGGGAGCAGTTCTTC; D: TRBD1; J: TRBJ2-1; size: .; V: TRBV7-6
CDR3: CSARGTPAQYF; DNA: TGCAGTGCTAGAGGGACTCCTGCGCAGTATTTT; D: .; J: TRBJ2-3; size: .; V: TRBV20-1
CDR3: CASSLRGGEAFF; DNA: TGTGCCAGCAGCCTAAGGGGGGGGGAAGCTTTCTTT; D: .; J: TRBJ1-1; size: .; V: TRBV27
CDR3: CASPGGTEAFF; DNA: TGTGCCAGCCCAGGGGGCACTGAAGCTTTCTTT; D: TRBD1; J: TRBJ1-1; size: few; V: TRBV5-5
CDR3: CASSPLGEADGYTF; DNA: TGTGCCAGCTCACCCCTCGGGGAGGCGGATGGCTACACCTTC; D: .; J: TRBJ1-2; size: .; V: TRBV18
CDR3: CASSLGTGVYIQYF; DNA: TGTGCCAGCAGCTTGGGGACGGGAGTCTACATTCAGTACTTC; D: .; J: TRBJ2-4; size: .; V: TRBV5-8